The table lists the clone carrying this T cell receptor (beta chain) with many counts. Cyclophosphamide on days +3 and +4 followed busulfan-fludarabine conditioning and a marrow graft. The sample comes from a study of T cells after posttransplantation cyclophosphamide. CDR3 length: 15 residues. Germline CDR1 is SGHRS and CDR2 is YFSETQ. V shed 3 bases and J shed 2 bases, with 14 bases lying between them. Profiling relied on immunoSEQ multiplex PCR, and the TCRdb table lists in-frame clones only, not all of them. The sample includes approximately 1,200 clones, none of them occurring once. Sequenced material: PBMCs, taken 84 days after allogeneic stem cell transplant with posttransplant cyclophosphamide. This clonotype was obtained from a male patient aged 25-45 years who received an allogeneic stem cell transplant from a related donor, was CMV-positive, and had no GVHD. Some T cells may be provided by the graft donor. This chain links TRBV5-1 with TRBJ2-5, with unresolved D. CDR3 sequence reads: CASSSSYTNQETQYF. The CDR3 DNA reads as TGCGCCAGCAGCTCTTCCTACACTAATCAAGAGACCCAGTACTTC.